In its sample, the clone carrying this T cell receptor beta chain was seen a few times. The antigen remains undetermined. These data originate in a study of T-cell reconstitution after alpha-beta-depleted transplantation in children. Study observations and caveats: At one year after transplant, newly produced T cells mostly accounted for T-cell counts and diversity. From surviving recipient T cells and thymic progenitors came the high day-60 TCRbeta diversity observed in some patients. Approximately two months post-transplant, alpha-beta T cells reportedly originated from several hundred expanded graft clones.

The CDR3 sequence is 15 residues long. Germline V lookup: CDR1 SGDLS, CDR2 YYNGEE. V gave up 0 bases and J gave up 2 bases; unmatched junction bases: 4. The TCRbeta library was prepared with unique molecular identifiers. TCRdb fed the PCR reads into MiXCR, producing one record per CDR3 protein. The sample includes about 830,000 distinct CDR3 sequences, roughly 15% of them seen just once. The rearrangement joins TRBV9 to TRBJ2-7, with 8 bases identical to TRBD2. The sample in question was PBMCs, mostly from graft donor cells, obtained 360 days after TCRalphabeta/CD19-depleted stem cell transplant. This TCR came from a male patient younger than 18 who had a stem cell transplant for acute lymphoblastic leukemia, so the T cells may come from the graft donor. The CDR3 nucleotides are TGTGCCAGCAGCGTAGGATTAGCGGGAACCTACGAGCAGTACTTC. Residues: CASSVGLAGTYEQYF.